This T cell receptor beta chain was obtained from a study of cytomegalovirus exposure and HLA in healthy donors. Study-wide results and limits: In a later analysis, specific HLA alleles were associated with more than 15,000 TCR beta sequences at a 0.05 false discovery rate.

60 Vbeta and 13 Jbeta primers were used in PCR. Only in-frame clones appear in the TCRdb table, and some are missing; sequencing was by immunoSEQ multiplex PCR. The data hold roughly 100,000 clones, with 55% to 75% observed a single time. Participants comprised healthy donors of bone marrow. Germline V gene data show CDR1 as SGHRS and CDR2 as YFSETQ. V lost 4 bases and J lost 7, with 18 bases in between. The CDR3 spans 14 residues. As to this clone: Its specificity is unknown.

The sequence was obtained from a young woman in good health and CMV-seropositive. V is TRBV5-1 and J is TRBJ2-7; D may be TRBD1 (6 bases). The sequenced sample consisted of PBMCs. The CDR3 sequence is CASSIGTSGREQYF. CDR3 DNA: TGCGCCAGCAGCATAGGGACAAGTGGAAGGGAGCAGTACTTC.